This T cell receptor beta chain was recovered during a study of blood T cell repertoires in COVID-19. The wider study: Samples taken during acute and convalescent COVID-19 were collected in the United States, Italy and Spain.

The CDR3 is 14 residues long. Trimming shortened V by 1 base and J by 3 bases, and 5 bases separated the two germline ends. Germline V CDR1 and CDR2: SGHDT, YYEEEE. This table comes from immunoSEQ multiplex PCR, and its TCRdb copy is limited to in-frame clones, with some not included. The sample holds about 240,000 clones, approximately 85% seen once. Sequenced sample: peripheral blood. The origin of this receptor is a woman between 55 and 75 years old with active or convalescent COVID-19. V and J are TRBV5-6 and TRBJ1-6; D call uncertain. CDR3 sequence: CASSLPDYNSPLHF. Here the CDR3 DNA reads TGTGCCAGCAGCTTGCCAGACTATAATTCACCCCTCCACTTT.